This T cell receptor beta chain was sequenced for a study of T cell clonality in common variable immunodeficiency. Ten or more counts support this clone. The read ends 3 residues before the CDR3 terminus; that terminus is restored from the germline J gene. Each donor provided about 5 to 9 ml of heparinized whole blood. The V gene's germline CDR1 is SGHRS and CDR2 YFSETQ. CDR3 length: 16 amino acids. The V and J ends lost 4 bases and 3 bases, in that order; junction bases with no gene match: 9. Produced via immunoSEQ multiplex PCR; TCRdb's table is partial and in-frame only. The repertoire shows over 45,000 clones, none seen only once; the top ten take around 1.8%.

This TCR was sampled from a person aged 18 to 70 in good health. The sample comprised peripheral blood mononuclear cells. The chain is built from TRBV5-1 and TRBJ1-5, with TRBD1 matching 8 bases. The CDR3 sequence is CASSASGTGDNQPQHF. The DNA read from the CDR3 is TGCGCCAGCAGCGCTTCCGGGACAGGAGACAATCAGCCC. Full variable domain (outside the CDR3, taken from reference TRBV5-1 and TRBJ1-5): KAGVTQTPRYLIKTRGQQVTLSCSPISGHRSVSWYQQTPGQGLQFLFEYFSETQRNKGNFPGRFSGRQFSNSRSEMNVSTLELGDSALYLCASSASGTGDNQPQHFGDGTRLSIL.